This T cell receptor beta chain was recovered during a study of T cell responses to AZD1222 COVID-19 vaccine. Whole-study results and caveats: Seropositivity was recorded at baseline in only 5 or 6 AZD1222 recipients. With dominance at 160-218 and 743-854, vaccine-associated CD4 TCRs spanned spike. Two AZD1222 doses significantly raised spike-specific TCR breadth and depth over controls.

Assay used: immunoSEQ multiplex PCR; TCRdb lists only in-frame clones, some missing. The sample includes 150,000 to 200,000 clones, 90% of them seen just once. Trimming left V 5 bases short and J 4 bases short, with 12 bases between. Germline CDR1 and CDR2: MNHEY and SVGAGI. The CDR3 sequence is 14 residues long. Points on this clone: Its specificity is not known.

This clonotype was sampled from an adult who received the AZD1222 COVID-19 vaccine. V gene TRBV6-5 combines with J gene TRBJ1-5; no clear D. This specimen was peripheral blood, taken 28 days after the second AZD1222 dose. The CDR3 nucleotides are TGTGCCAGCAGTCCCGGAGGAGATAATCAGCCCCAGCATTTT. As protein: CASSPGGDNQPQHF.